This TCR beta chain appears in the sequencing data of a study of T cell responses to AZD1222 COVID-19 vaccine. Study observations and caveats: A mostly white British donor set with more females was recruited, and clonal diversity was possibly underestimated.

Libraries were prepared by immunoSEQ multiplex PCR; TCRdb keeps only in-frame clonotypes and omits some of them. The data contain 150,000 to 200,000 clones, around 93% of them singletons. The V end lost 5 bases, the J end lost 7 bases, and 11 bases lay between the germline ends. The CDR3 consists of 13 residues. This clone appeared a few times. Its antigen is unidentified. The material was peripheral blood, obtained on day 0 of AZD1222 vaccination. This receptor was taken from an adult in good health. V gene TRBV12-3 or TRBV12-4 combines with J gene TRBJ1-4; no definite D call. The CDR3 is CASSPDGSEKLFF. The CDR3 bases are TGTGCCAGCAGTCCTGATGGTAGTGAAAAACTGTTTTTT.